The 26 T cell receptor beta chains below were found in one sample sequenced in a study of cytomegalovirus exposure and HLA in healthy donors. Some clones are missing from TCRdb's copy, which holds only in-frame ones; the method was immunoSEQ multiplex PCR. This repertoire shows 150,000 to 200,000 clones, 84% found once; its top ten account for 2.5% to 3%. The sequenced material came from PBMCs. These TCRs come from a woman aged 18-30 years in good health and CMV-seropositive.

The chain links TRBV9 to TRBJ2-2; D possibly corresponds to TRBD1 (6 bases). CDR3 length: 15 amino acids. Germline V gene sequence: CDR1 SGDLS, CDR2 YYNGEE. The V end lost 1 base, the J end lost 4 bases, and 11 bases lay between the germline ends. The CDR3 DNA sequence: TGTGCCAGCAGCGTACGGACAGCTATCACCGGGGAGCTGTTTTTT. Its protein is CASSVRTAITGELFF.

The genes are TRBV7-9 and TRBJ2-7; 9 bases are a match to TRBD1. This CDR3 has 14 amino acids. Germline assignment: CDR1 SEHNR and CDR2 FQNEAQ (reference sequence). Germline trimming cut 5 bases from V and 5 bases from J; bases unmatched to any gene: 7. CDR3 sequence (DNA): TGTGCCAGCAGCCAGACAGGGGGAATCGACGAGCAGTACTTC. Translating gives CASSQTGGIDEQYF.

The chain combines TRBV11-2 with TRBJ2-5, with TRBD2 identical over 8 bases. Germline lookup yields CDR1 SGHAT and CDR2 FQNNGV. Trimming took 5 bases from V and 1 from J; bases not matched to a gene: 6. The CDR3 length is 15 residues. The CDR3 region is CASSDELAAQETQYF. CDR3 DNA: TGTGCCAGCAGCGACGAACTAGCGGCCCAAGAGACCCAGTACTTC.

Regarding this clone: A much larger clone differs from this one at a single base, so this may be a read error. This chain joins TRBV9 and TRBJ1-1; 7 nucleotides align to TRBD1. The CDR3 contains 12 residues. J was trimmed by 3 bases and V by 6 bases; bases with no gene match: 2. The V gene's germline CDR1 is SGDLS and CDR2 YYNGEE. As DNA, the CDR3 is TGTGCCAGCAACAGGGGTGACACTGAAGCTTTCTTT. Translating gives CASNRGDTEAFF.

The V and J genes are TRBV19 and TRBJ1-2, with 7 bases that match TRBD1. This CDR3 is built from 17 residues. V lost 6 bases to trimming and J lost 4 bases; unmatched junction nucleotides: 17. The germline V gene encodes CDR1 LNHDA and CDR2 SQIVND (reference sequence). DNA of the CDR3: TGTGCCAGTAGGGACCGGGACAGCCTTCCCAGTGGCTATGGCTACACCTTC. Amino acid sequence: CASRDRDSLPSGYGYTF.

The V call is TRBV5-1, the J call TRBJ1-2; 12 bases are shared with TRBD1. The V gene end was trimmed by 0 bases and the J gene end by 8 bases; junction bases not matched to a gene: 5. This CDR3 has 15 residues. Germline CDR1 and CDR2: SGHRS and YFSETQ. CDR3 amino acids: CASSLAGTGGEGYTF. In DNA, the CDR3 is TGCGCCAGCAGCTTGGCCGGGACAGGGGGCGAGGGCTACACCTTC.

This chain links TRBV5-1 with TRBJ2-3, with a possible D match to TRBD2 (6 bases). Germline lookup yields CDR1 SGHRS and CDR2 YFSETQ. CDR3 length equals 15 residues. Trimming took off 8 bases at V and 2 bases at J, with 18 bases between the two ends. The DNA for the CDR3 is TGCGCCAGTTTGGAGGGCCTAAAATTCACAGATACGCAGTATTTT. It specifies CASLEGLKFTDTQYF. The full variable domain, with the rest looked up from reference TRBV5-1 and TRBJ2-3, is KAGVTQTPRYLIKTRGQQVTLSCSPISGHRSVSWYQQTPGQGLQFLFEYFSETQRNKGNFPGRFSGRQFSNSRSEMNVSTLELGDSALYLCASLEGLKFTDTQYFGPGTRLTVL.

This chain uses TRBV11-2 with TRBJ1-1, with 10 bases lining up with TRBD1. The germline V gene has CDR1 SGHAT and CDR2 FQNNGV. V lost 5 bases to trimming and J lost 7 bases; unmatched junction nucleotides: 7. The CDR3 is made up of 14 amino acids. For the CDR3, the DNA is TGTGCCAGCAGCCACGGGGACAGGGGCGGTGAAGCTTTCTTT. Its protein product is CASSHGDRGGEAFF.

This clone came up once. V gene TRBV9 combines with J gene TRBJ2-5; 9 positions match TRBD2. The length of the CDR3 is 16 residues. V trimming: 0 bases; J trimming: 1 base; junction bases outside the gene matches: 4. The germline V gene has CDR1 SGDLS and CDR2 YYNGEE. CDR3 coding DNA: TGTGCCAGCAGCGTAGGGCCTAGCGGGATCCAAGAGACCCAGTACTTC. Residues: CASSVGPSGIQETQYF. Full variable domain (missing parts from reference TRBV9 and TRBJ2-5): DSGVTQTPKHLITATGQRVTLRCSPRSGDLSVYWYQQSLDQGLQFLIQYYNGEERAKGNILERFSAQQFPDLHSELNLSSLELGDSALYFCASSVGPSGIQETQYFGPGTRLLVL.

The chain joins TRBV2 to TRBJ2-2, with 7 bases aligning to TRBD1. The CDR3 runs to 13 residues. CDR1 and CDR2 (germline): SNHLY, FYNNEI. V lost 5 bases, J lost 7 bases, and 4 bases stayed unmatched. The CDR3 nucleotides are TGTGCCAGCAGTCAACAGGGGTACGGGGAGCTGTTTTTT. It encodes CASSQQGYGELFF.

The V gene is TRBV9, the J gene TRBJ1-1; perhaps TRBD1 as D (5 bases). The CDR3 spans 14 residues. Germline-derived CDR1 and CDR2 are SGDLS and YYNGEE. Trimming left V 4 bases short and J 0 bases short, with 10 bases between. CDR3 in amino acids: CASSIGHLNTEAFF. Written as DNA, the CDR3 is TGTGCCAGCAGCATTGGACACTTGAACACTGAAGCTTTCTTT.

In its sample, this clone was seen a few times. This CDR3 is also generated by other DNA sequences in the sample. This sequence joins TRBV6-5 and TRBJ1-2; 9 bases are shared with TRBD1. Losses at the gene ends were 3 bases for V and 7 bases for J; bases not matched to a gene: 3. CDR3 length: 13 residues. Germline CDR1 MNHEY, CDR2 SVGAGI. CDR3 region: CASSYRQGGGYTF. The CDR3 region has the DNA TGTGCCAGCAGTTATCGACAGGGGGGTGGCTACACCTTC.

The chain joins TRBV18 to TRBJ1-1; tentative D call: TRBD1 (6 bases). Between the trimmed V and J ends, which lost 2 bases and 4 bases, there was a span of 8 bases. This CDR3 contains 13 residues. Germline lookup yields CDR1 KGHSH and CDR2 LQKENI. As DNA, the CDR3 is TGTGCCAGCTCACCAGGCAGGGGCACTGAAGCTTTCTTT. Amino acid sequence: CASSPGRGTEAFF.

This clone was seen just once. The genes are TRBV9 and TRBJ1-6; perhaps TRBD1 as D (5 bases). The CDR3 spans 16 residues. V was pared by 1 base and J by 5 bases, with 13 bases between. CDR1 and CDR2 from the germline V gene are SGDLS and YYNGEE. In DNA, the CDR3 is TGTGCCAGCAGCGTAACCGGACATCCAAATAATTCACCCCTCCACTTT. Its translation: CASSVTGHPNNSPLHF.

V and J are TRBV7-9 and TRBJ2-4, with a possible D match to TRBD1 (6 bases). The CDR3 loop spans 19 amino acids. Germline CDR1 and CDR2: SEHNR and FQNEAQ (reference sequence). With 0 bases removed from V and 3 bases from J, the gap between germline ends came to 21 bases. The CDR3: CASSLAEYRATTGKNIQYF. The CDR3 DNA sequence: TGTGCCAGCAGCTTAGCCGAATACAGGGCTACCACTGGCAAAAACATTCAGTACTTC.

CDR3 coding DNA: TGTGCCAGCAGTGAAAGCCAGACAGGGAGAGGAGAGACCCAGTACTTC. As protein: CASSESQTGRGETQYF. The chain has TRBV2 and TRBJ2-5; TRBD1 agrees at 7 bases. The CDR3 sequence is 16 residues long. Germline CDR1 and CDR2: SNHLY and FYNNEI. V shed 2 bases and J 4 bases; nucleotides not matched to a gene: 10. The variable domain in full, completed from reference TRBV2 and TRBJ2-5, reads EPEVTQTPSHQVTQMGQEVILRCVPISNHLYFYWYRQILGQKVEFLVSFYNNEISEKSEIFDDQFSVERPDGSNFTLKIRSTKLEDSAMYFCASSESQTGRGETQYFGPGTRLLVL.

J is TRBJ2-4 and V is TRBV4-1; D not resolved. Between the trimmed V and J ends, which lost 0 bases and 0 bases, there was a span of 6 bases. This CDR3 spans 15 amino acids. From germline, CDR1 is MGHRA and CDR2 YSYEKL. For the CDR3, the DNA is TGCGCCAGCAGCCAAGATGCGGTAGCCAAAAACATTCAGTACTTC. Its translation is CASSQDAVAKNIQYF.

The genes are TRBV4-1 and TRBJ1-3; 7 nucleotides match TRBD1. J lost 0 bases, V lost 5 bases, and 10 bases had no gene match. The CDR3 is 17 residues long. Looked up from germline, CDR1 is MGHRA and CDR2 is YSYEKL. CDR3 residues: CASSVGGDRVSGNTIYF. The CDR3 region has the DNA TGCGCCAGCAGCGTCGGGGGAGACAGGGTCTCTGGAAACACCATATATTTT.

This clone was picked up a small number of times. The chain couples TRBV6-6 to TRBJ2-2; TRBD1 agrees at 8 bases. This CDR3 is 14 amino acids long. Unmatched junction bases numbered 8, after V lost 8 bases and J lost 6 bases. CDR1 is MNHNY, CDR2 SVGAGI, per germline (reference sequence). CDR3 amino acids: CASGRTGGPGELFF. The CDR3 nucleotides are TGTGCCAGCGGAAGAACAGGGGGACCCGGGGAGCTGTTTTTT.

This clone has just a few counts. The chain carries TRBV6-4 and TRBJ1-2, with D possibly TRBD1 on 5 matching bases. V gave up 4 bases and J gave up 10 bases, with 16 bases separating them. The germline V gene encodes CDR1 MRHNA and CDR2 SNTAGT. This CDR3 is 13 amino acids long. The CDR3 protein is CASSAQDKSSYTF. The CDR3 DNA reads TGTGCCAGCAGTGCCCAGGACAAAAGCTCCTACACCTTC.

The chain carries TRBV28 and TRBJ1-2; a possible D gene is TRBD1 (5 bases). Germline values: CDR1 MDHEN, CDR2 SYDVKM. There are 14 residues in the CDR3. Trimming removed 7 bases from V and 4 bases from J, with 16 bases in between. The CDR3 region is CASTTPGDLYGYTF. The CDR3 nucleotides are TGTGCCAGCACTACGCCGGGGGACCTCTATGGCTACACCTTC.

This chain joins TRBV6-5 and TRBJ1-2; D is perhaps TRBD1 (5 bases). This CDR3 comprises 14 residues. CDR1 and CDR2 (germline): MNHEY, SVGAGI. V dropped 0 bases and J dropped 2 bases, with 7 bases sitting between them. CDR3 region: CASSYSDRNYGYTF. The CDR3 DNA is TGTGCCAGCAGTTACTCTGACAGAAACTATGGCTACACCTTC.

This clone occurred once. The chain recombines TRBV7-8 with TRBJ2-2, with 12 bases fitting TRBD2. V gave up 4 bases and J gave up 7 bases; unmatched junction bases: 19. The CDR3 has 20 residues. Germline V gives CDR1 SGHVS, CDR2 FQNEAQ. The CDR3 DNA is TGTGCCAGCAGCTATCGGGCGCTAGCGGGGGGGCCGCGGCTAGGCGGGGAGCTGTTTTTT. Protein sequence: CASSYRALAGGPRLGGELFF.

V usage is TRBV7-3 and J usage is TRBJ2-3; D is perhaps TRBD1 (6 bases). CDR1 and CDR2 from the germline V gene are SGHTA and FQGTGA. V was pared by 2 bases and J by 2 bases, with 20 bases between. The CDR3 is 18 amino acids. The CDR3 DNA sequence: TGTGCCAGCAGCTTAGGCCCTTACGAGGACAGCCTCACAGATACGCAGTATTTT. Translated: CASSLGPYEDSLTDTQYF.

The gene calls are TRBV29-1 and TRBJ2-1, with 9 bases that match TRBD2. After removal of 3 bases from V and 7 bases from J, the junction contained 7 bases not matched to a gene. Germline V gene data show CDR1 as SQVTM and CDR2 as ANQGSEA. This CDR3 is 14 amino acids long. The DNA for the CDR3 is TGCAGCGTTGAGGTAGCGGGGGCTTTTAATGAGCAGTTCTTC. Translating gives CSVEVAGAFNEQFF.

The chain couples TRBV7-6 to TRBJ2-2; D gene unclear. Trimming cost V 5 bases and J 6 bases, with 7 bases left between them. CDR3 size: 12 residues. CDR1 is SGHVS and CDR2 is FNYEAQ in the germline V gene. The CDR3 nucleotides read TGTGCCAGCAGCAGCACGGCCGGGGAGCTGTTTTTT. Translated, it gives CASSSTAGELFF. Using reference TRBV7-6 and TRBJ2-2 for the parts outside the CDR3, the full variable domain is GAGVSQSPRYKVTKRGQDVALRCDPISGHVSLYWYRQALGQGPEFLTYFNYEAQQDKSGLPNDRFSAERPEGSISTLTIQRTEQRDSAMYRCASSSTAGELFFGEGSRLTVL.